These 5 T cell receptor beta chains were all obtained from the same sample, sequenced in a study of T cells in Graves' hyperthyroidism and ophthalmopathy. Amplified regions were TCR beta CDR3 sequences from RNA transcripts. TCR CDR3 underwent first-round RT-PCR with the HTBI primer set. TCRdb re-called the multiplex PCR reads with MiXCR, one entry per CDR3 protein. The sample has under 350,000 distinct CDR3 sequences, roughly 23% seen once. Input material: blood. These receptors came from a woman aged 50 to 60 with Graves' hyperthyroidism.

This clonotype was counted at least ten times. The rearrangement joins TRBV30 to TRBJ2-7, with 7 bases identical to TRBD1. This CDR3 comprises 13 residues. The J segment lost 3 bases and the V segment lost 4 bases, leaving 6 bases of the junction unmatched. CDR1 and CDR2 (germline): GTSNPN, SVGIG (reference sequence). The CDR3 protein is CAWTQAGGYEQYF. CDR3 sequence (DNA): TGTGCCTGGACTCAGGCAGGGGGCTACGAGCAGTACTTC. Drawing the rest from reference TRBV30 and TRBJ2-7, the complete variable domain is SQTIHQWPATLVQPVGSPLSLECTVEGTSNPNLYWYRQAAGRGLQLLFYSVGIGQISSEVPQNLSASRPQDRQFILSSKKLLLSDSGFYLCAWTQAGGYEQYFGPGTRLTVT.

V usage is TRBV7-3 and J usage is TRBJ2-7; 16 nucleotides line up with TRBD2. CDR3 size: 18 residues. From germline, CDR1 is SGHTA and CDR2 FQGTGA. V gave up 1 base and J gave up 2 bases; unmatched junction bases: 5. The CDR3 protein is CASSLRGLAGGPPYEQYF. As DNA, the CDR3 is TGTGCCAGCAGCTTAAGGGGACTAGCGGGAGGGCCCCCCTACGAGCAGTACTTC.

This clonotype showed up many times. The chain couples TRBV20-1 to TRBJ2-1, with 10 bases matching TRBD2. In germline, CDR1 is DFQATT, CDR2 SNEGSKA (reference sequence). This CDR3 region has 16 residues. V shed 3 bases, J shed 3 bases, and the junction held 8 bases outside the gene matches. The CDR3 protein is CSASEGSGGLYNEQFF. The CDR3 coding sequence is TGCAGTGCTAGTGAAGGTAGCGGGGGGCTCTACAATGAGCAGTTCTTC.

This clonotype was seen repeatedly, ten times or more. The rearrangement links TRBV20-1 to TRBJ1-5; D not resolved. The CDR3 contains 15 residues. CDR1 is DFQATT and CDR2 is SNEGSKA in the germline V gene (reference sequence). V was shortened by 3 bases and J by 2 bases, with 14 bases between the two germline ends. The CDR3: CSASWEGTGNQPQHF. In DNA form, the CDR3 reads TGCAGTGCTAGTTGGGAGGGTACGGGCAATCAGCCCCAGCATTTT.

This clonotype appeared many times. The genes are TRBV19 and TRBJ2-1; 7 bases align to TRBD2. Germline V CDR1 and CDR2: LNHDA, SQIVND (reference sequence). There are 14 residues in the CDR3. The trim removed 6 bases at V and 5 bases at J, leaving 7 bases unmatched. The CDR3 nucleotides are TGTGCCAGTAGCCCCCGGGGGAGGGACAATGAGCAGTTCTTC. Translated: CASSPRGRDNEQFF. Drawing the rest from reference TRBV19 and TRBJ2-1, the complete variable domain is DGGITQSPKYLFRKEGQNVTLSCEQNLNHDAMYWYRQDPGQGLRLIYYSQIVNDFQKGDIAEGYSVSREKKESFPLTVTSAQKNPTAFYLCASSPRGRDNEQFFGPGTRLTVL.